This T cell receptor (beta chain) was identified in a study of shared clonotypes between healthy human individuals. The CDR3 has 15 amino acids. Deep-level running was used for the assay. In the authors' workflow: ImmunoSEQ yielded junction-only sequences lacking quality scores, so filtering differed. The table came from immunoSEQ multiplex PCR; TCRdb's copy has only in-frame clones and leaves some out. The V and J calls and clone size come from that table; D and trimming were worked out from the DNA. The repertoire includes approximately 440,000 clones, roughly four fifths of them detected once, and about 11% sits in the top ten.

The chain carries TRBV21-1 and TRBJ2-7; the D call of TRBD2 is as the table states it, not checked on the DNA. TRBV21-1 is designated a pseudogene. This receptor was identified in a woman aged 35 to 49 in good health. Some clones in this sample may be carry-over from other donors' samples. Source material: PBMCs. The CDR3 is CASSKERDPSYEQYF. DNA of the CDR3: TGTGCCAGCAGCAAAGAGCGGGACCCTTCCTACGAGCAGTACTTC.